Here is one T cell receptor (beta chain) with its context. Its target antigen remains unknown. No base qualities exist here, and no much larger clone lies one base off it. Its CDR3 holds 20 amino acids, cysteine through phenylalanine. Left in the record is the CDR3 DNA by itself, 60 bases read in frame from the first base. Via the germline V gene, CDR1 is WSHSY and CDR2 SAAADI. Trimming leaves V shorter by 3 bases and J shorter by 4 bases, with the junction holding 17 bases beyond the gene matches. Using the deep immunoSEQ assay, TCR CDR3 regions were amplified from genomic DNA by multiplex PCR. For each cell subset, the extracted genomic DNA was distributed evenly across all wells of several immunoSEQ 96-well plates, and each plate served as one replicate. Each replicate PCR for sorted subsets received roughly 0.2 ug genomic DNA, equal to around 32,000 T cell genomes. The purified libraries were quantified using a Qubit 3.0 fluorometer, sized with a Bioanalyzer 2100, and then quantified again using the KAPA Library Quantification kit. Every immunoSEQ 96-well plate was sequenced on a separate single-read 150-cycle Illumina NextSeq 550 flow cell. As for the authors' bioinformatics: Because the immunoSEQ output held only junctional sequences and lacked quality scores, the filtering could not match the filtering applied to full-length reads. To assign V/J genes and CDR3, sequences were annotated using PyIR, a Python wrapper for IgBLAST v1.9, with IMGT germline references. Reads were removed for weak V/J assignments (E-value above 1e-6), missing CDR3, stop codons, out-of-frame junctions, or ambiguous translated residues. V3J clonotypes were defined by identical inferred V gene, J gene, and CDR3 amino acid sequence. Percentage overlap between repertoires was calculated by dividing the number of shared unique clonotypes by the size of the smaller repertoire. RTK rarefaction, the Chao1 estimator, and Recon v2.1 estimates of unobserved clonotypes were used to assess repertoire richness. Generation probabilities were computed with OLGA for all TCRbeta clonotypes obtained by the gDNA method from several donors. The immuneACCESS repertoire file appears here via TCRdb, limited to in-frame rearrangements. These files lack a portion of the clones; in checked studies, under half of the deficit traces to unresolved V genes, and the cause of the others is not known. Clonal size and the V and J genes are those of that table, whereas D and trimming came from the DNA. Recorded for this sample are approximately 840,000 clones; roughly 96% of them occurred a single time. About 0.25% of the sample is held by the ten biggest clonotypes.

This entry belongs to a study of shared clonotypes between healthy human individuals (dated by TCRdb to 2020 to 2022). With respect to the entire study: A couple of women and three men aged 18 to 49 years were included in the cohort. For each donor, CD4 naive and CD4 memory were each given three plates, CD8 naive was given two plates, and CD8 memory was given one plate. To estimate repertoire size and how much clonotypes are shared between individuals, the study performed deep sequencing of blood TCR repertoires from a few healthy adults. Per donor, leukapheresis produced somewhere between about 0.9 and 9.5 billion PBMCs. To increase sequencing depth and limit assay-specific biases, TCR repertoire library preparation and sequencing were carried out by different laboratories using diverse techniques.

Overall study results and their limits: Naive subsets generally had larger estimated clonotype richness than memory subsets did. Incomplete sequencing was indicated by rarefaction of sorted-subset datasets, despite the large sequencing depth. Sampling was restricted to blood, and TCR repertoires in tissues likely differ from the TCR repertoires found in blood. Because the study included only a small number of donors, the genetic and exposure-history diversity represented was limited. Based on pairwise subsampling, the degree of clonotype sharing among donors was expected to be affected by sequencing depth. Clonotypes shared by all four sorted-subset donors showed higher generation probabilities than non-shared clonotypes. Across four donors, approximately 4.9% of naive CD4, roughly 3.5% of naive CD8, about 2% of memory CD4, and over 0.35% of memory CD8 clonotypes were shared.

CD8 naive samples consisted of CD45RO-negative cells that were positively selected for CCR7, yielding a CD45RA+CCR7+ population without TemRA cells. The donors were healthy, HIV-negative adults who had no recently reported acute infections or vaccinations. Every donor was a Caucasian adult residing in Nashville, Tennessee, USA. Blood was collected by leukapheresis, and PBMCs were isolated by Ficoll-Histopaque density gradient centrifugation and then cryopreserved in liquid nitrogen vapor phase. Analytical flow cytometry was used to check the purity and quantity of each magnetically sorted T cell population. Genomic DNA was isolated from each sorted fraction and quantified by UV absorbance on a Nanodrop 2000c.

The sequenced sample consisted of naive CD8+ T cells sorted from blood. This sample's cell subset or site label indicates: CD45RA+CCR7+. This TCR was recovered from a man between 25 and 39 years old in good health. Rearrangement joined TRBV10-2 to TRBJ2-1; 11 bases in the junction line up with TRBD2. The nucleotides are TGCGCCAGCAGTGACTCTAGGGTCCCCGTGACTAGCGGGACTTACAATGAGCAGTTCTTC. Translated, this is CASSDSRVPVTSGTYNEQFF.